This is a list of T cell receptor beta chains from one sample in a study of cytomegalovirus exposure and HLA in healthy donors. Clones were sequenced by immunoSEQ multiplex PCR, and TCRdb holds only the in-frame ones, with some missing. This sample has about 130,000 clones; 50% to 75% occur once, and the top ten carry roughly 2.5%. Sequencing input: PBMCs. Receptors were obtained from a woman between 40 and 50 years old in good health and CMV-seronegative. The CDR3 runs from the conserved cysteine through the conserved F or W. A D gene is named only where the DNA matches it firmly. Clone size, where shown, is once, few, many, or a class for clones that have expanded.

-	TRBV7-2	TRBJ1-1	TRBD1	TGTGCCAGCAGCCCGGACAGGGGGAGGTTGAACACTGAAGCTTTCTTT	CASSPDRGRLNTEAFF
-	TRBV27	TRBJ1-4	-	TGTGCCAGCGGAGCCGTCCCGGGGGGTGAAAAACTGTTTTTT	CASGAVPGGEKLFF
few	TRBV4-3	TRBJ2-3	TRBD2	TGCGCCAGCAGCCAAGAGTTCAGCGGGGCCTCCAACACAGATACGCAGTATTTT	CASSQEFSGASNTDTQYF
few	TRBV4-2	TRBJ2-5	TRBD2	TGTGCCAGCAGCCAGGGACTAGCGGGGGCTGGGGAGACCCAGTACTTC	CASSQGLAGAGETQYF
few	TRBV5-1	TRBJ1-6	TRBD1	TGCGCCAGCAGCTTGGAGGGGGGACAGGGGAGTTCACCCCTCCACTTT	CASSLEGGQGSSPLHF
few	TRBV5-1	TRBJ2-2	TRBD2	TGCGCCAGCAGCACGGCTAGCGGGGGTCACGGGGAGCTGTTTTTT	CASSTASGGHGELFF
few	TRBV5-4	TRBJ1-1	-	TGTGCCAGCAGGCGACAGGACGACACTGAAGCTTTCTTT	CASRRQDDTEAFF
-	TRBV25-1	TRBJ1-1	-	TGTGCCAGCCTTGGACGGGGAATGAACACTGAAGCTTTCTTT	CASLGRGMNTEAFF
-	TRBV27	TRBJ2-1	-	TGTGCCAGCAGTTTATCGACCAGGGGAGCCTACAATGAGCAGTTCTTC	CASSLSTRGAYNEQFF
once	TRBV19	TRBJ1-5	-	TGTGCCAGTACCATCGGTCAGGGTTCCAATCAGCCCCAGCATTTT	CASTIGQGSNQPQHF
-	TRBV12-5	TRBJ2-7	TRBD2	TGTGCTAGTGGTGCCAGCGGGGGCGCCTACGAGCAGTACTTC	CASGASGGAYEQYF
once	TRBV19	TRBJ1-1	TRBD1	TGTGCCAGTAGTACCTTACAGGGGGCAAATTCGGCTGAAGCTTTCTTT	CASSTLQGANSAEAFF
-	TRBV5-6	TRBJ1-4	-	TGTGCCAGCAGCTTGGCCAGGGGCGGAGAAAAACTGTTTTTT	CASSLARGGEKLFF
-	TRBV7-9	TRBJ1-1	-	TGTGCCAGCAGCTTACTGACAGGTTTTAACACTGAAGCTTTCTTT	CASSLLTGFNTEAFF
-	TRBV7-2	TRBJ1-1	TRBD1	TGTGCCAGCAGCTTAGGGGGACAGGGCCACGCTGAAGCTTTCTTT	CASSLGGQGHAEAFF
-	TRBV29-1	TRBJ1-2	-	TGCAGCGTTCCCCCGGAGGGGAGCAGGATGCTTGGCTACACCTTC	CSVPPEGSRMLGYTF
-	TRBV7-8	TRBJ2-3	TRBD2	TGTGCCAGCAGCGCTAGCGGGGCTACGCAGTATTTT	CASSASGATQYF
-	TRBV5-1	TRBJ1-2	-	TGCGCCAGCAGCTGGGAGACGCCCCTTCGTGGCTACACCTTC	CASSWETPLRGYTF
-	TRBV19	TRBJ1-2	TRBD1	TGTGCCAGTAGCGATGAGGGGGCGGGCTATGGCTACACCTTC	CASSDEGAGYGYTF
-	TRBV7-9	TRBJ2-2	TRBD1	TGTGCCAGCAGCTTTGCCCCGGGACAGGCGAACACCGGGGAGCTGTTTTTT	CASSFAPGQANTGELFF
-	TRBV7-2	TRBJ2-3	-	TGTGCCAGCAGCCAGACGGGGATCGGTGCAGATACGCAGTATTTT	CASSQTGIGADTQYF
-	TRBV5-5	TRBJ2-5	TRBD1	TGTGCCAGCAGGGGGACAGGTCAAGAGACCCAGTACTTC	CASRGTGQETQYF
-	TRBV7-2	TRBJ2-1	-	TGTGCCAGCAGCTTACTAGGGCGGACTTCAAGTGAGCAGTTCTTC	CASSLLGRTSSEQFF
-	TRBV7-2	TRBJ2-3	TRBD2	TGTGCCAGCAGCTTAGCCCTAGCGGGGGGGCAGGATACGCAGTATTTT	CASSLALAGGQDTQYF
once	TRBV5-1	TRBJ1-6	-	TGCGCCAGCAGCTTGGATCGGGGGACACCCCTCCACTTT	CASSLDRGTPLHF
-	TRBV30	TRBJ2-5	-	TGTGCCTGGAGTGGGGAGCAAGAGACCCAGTACTTC	CAWSGEQETQYF
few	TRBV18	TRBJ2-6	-	TGTGCCAGCTCACCACGTCAGGTTTCTGGGGCCAACGTCCTGACTTTC	CASSPRQVSGANVLTF
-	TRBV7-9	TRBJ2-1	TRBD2	TGTGCCAGCAGCCGGACTAGCGGGGGGGCTAAGGACAATGAGCAGTTCTTC	CASSRTSGGAKDNEQFF